Below are 20 T cell receptor beta chains sequenced from a single sample in a study of blood T cell repertoires in COVID-19. Libraries were prepared by immunoSEQ multiplex PCR; TCRdb keeps only in-frame clonotypes and omits some of them. The sample records about 180,000 clones, approximately 89% being singletons. Sample: peripheral blood. The source of these receptors is a woman aged 30 to 39 with acute or convalescent COVID-19.

This clone was observed a handful of times. The J gene is TRBJ2-1, the V gene TRBV11-2, with 7 bases that match TRBD1. Germline-derived CDR1 and CDR2 are SGHAT and FQNNGV. CDR3 length: 14 residues. V lost 7 bases, J lost 7 bases, and 10 bases stayed unmatched. CDR3 in amino acids: CASKEETGINEQFF. As DNA, the CDR3 is TGTGCCAGCAAAGAGGAGACAGGGATTAATGAGCAGTTCTTC.

The V call is TRBV2, the J call TRBJ1-2; TRBD1 aligns across 7 bases. V shed 10 bases, J shed 6 bases, and the junction held 8 bases outside the gene matches. The CDR3 contains 12 residues. Germline V gene sequence: CDR1 SNHLY, CDR2 FYNNEI. CDR3 sequence: CAIPIGTDGYTF. CDR3 nucleotide sequence: TGTGCCATCCCAATTGGGACAGATGGCTACACCTTC.

The chain couples TRBV5-1 to TRBJ2-1, with TRBD2 as a possible D gene (6 bases). Germline lookup yields CDR1 SGHRS and CDR2 YFSETQ. This CDR3 contains 16 residues. V was shortened by 0 bases and J by 9 bases, with 19 bases between the two germline ends. As DNA, the CDR3 is TGCGCCAGCAGCTTGGACTTCGGGACTTCCCCAGGTGAGCAGTTCTTC. It is translated as CASSLDFGTSPGEQFF.

This clone was recorded a few times. The chain recombines TRBV5-1 with TRBJ2-4, with D possibly matching TRBD1 (6 bases). From germline, CDR1 is SGHRS and CDR2 YFSETQ. This CDR3 comprises 16 residues. V lost 4 bases to trimming and J lost 1 base, with 15 bases between them. The CDR3 DNA reads as TGCGCCAGCAGCCAAACAGGGATGGGGGCCAAAAACATTCAGTACTTC. This translates into CASSQTGMGAKNIQYF.

This sequence joins TRBV25-1 and TRBJ1-3, with TRBD1 matching 7 bases. V gave up 7 bases and J gave up 4 bases; unmatched junction bases: 10. The CDR3 is 15 amino acids. Germline CDR1 reads MGHDK; CDR2 reads SYGVNS. In nucleotides, the CDR3 is TGTGCCAGCACCGGCGGGTGGGACAGCGGAAACACCATATATTTT. Its translation: CASTGGWDSGNTIYF.

The chain combines TRBV5-1 with TRBJ1-2, with TRBD1 matching 11 bases. The CDR3 covers 14 residues. Per the germline V gene, CDR1 is SGHRS and CDR2 is YFSETQ. The V gene end was trimmed by 6 bases and the J gene end by 3 bases; junction bases not matched to a gene: 4. The CDR3 nucleotides are TGCGCCAGCACCTGGACAGGGGGCGACTATGGCTACACCTTC. This encodes CASTWTGGDYGYTF.

This clone has a single count. This chain links TRBV5-1 with TRBJ2-3; maybe TRBD2 (5 bases). This CDR3 region has 13 residues. V lost 5 bases and J 1 base, leaving 8 bases between the germline ends. Germline V gene lookup returns CDR1 SGHRS and CDR2 YFSETQ. The CDR3 bases are TGCGCCAGCAGACTAGAAGGCACAGATACGCAGTATTTT. Protein sequence: CASRLEGTDTQYF.

The genes are TRBV18 and TRBJ1-2, with TRBD1 as a possible D gene (6 bases). CDR1 and CDR2 (germline): KGHSH, LQKENI. Trimming took 3 bases from V and 6 from J, leaving 14 bases between them. This CDR3 has 14 residues. The CDR3 sequence: CASSPPNRADGYTF. The CDR3 region has the DNA TGTGCCAGCTCACCCCCCAACAGGGCGGATGGCTACACCTTC. The whole variable domain, remainder taken from reference TRBV18 and TRBJ1-2, is NAGVMQNPRHLVRRRGQEARLRCSPMKGHSHVYWYRQLPEEGLKFMVYLQKENIIDESGMPKERFSAEFPKEGPSILRIQQVVRGDSAAYFCASSPPNRADGYTFGSGTRLTVV.

The chain links TRBV5-4 to TRBJ1-6; D gene ambiguous. The CDR3 has 15 amino acids. The germline CDR1 and CDR2 sequences are SGHNT and YYREEE (reference sequence). Trimming shortened V by 0 bases and J by 6 bases, and 10 bases separated the two germline ends. The CDR3 DNA reads as TGTGCCAGCAGCTTGGAAAGCCGGAGTAATTCACCCCTCCACTTT. Translation gives CASSLESRSNSPLHF.

This chain connects TRBV7-2 to TRBJ2-7, with 11 bases fitting TRBD2. This CDR3 contains 14 residues. Germline CDR1 SGHTA, CDR2 FQGNSA. V was pared by 6 bases and J by 2 bases, with 3 bases of the junction left unmatched. The CDR3 reads CASRIAGGPYEQYF. Written as DNA, the CDR3 is TGTGCCAGCAGGATAGCGGGAGGGCCCTACGAGCAGTACTTC.

This sequence joins TRBV14 and TRBJ1-3; D gene uncertain. V lost 3 bases to trimming and J lost 1 base, with 7 bases between them. The CDR3 covers 14 residues. Germline V gene lookup returns CDR1 SGHDN and CDR2 FVKESK. DNA for the CDR3: TGTGCCAGCAGCCATGTCGTATCTGGAAACACCATATATTTT. Residues: CASSHVVSGNTIYF.

In regard to this clone: Sequence at one end of the junction differs from germline and may be a read error. The rearrangement uses TRBV4-2 and TRBJ2-2, with 7 bases fitting TRBD2. CDR1 is LGHNA, CDR2 YNFKEQ, per germline. There are 16 residues in the CDR3. In DNA form, the CDR3 reads TGTGCCAGCAGTCAAGTCGGCGGGAGGAACACCGGGGAGCTGTTTTTT. Protein product: CASSQVGGRNTGELFF.

The chain employs TRBV29-1 and TRBJ2-3; D might be TRBD2 (7 bases). The CDR3 is 15 residues long. Germline V gene data show CDR1 as SQVTM and CDR2 as ANQGSEA. V was trimmed by 4 bases and J by 0 bases, leaving 14 bases between them. Here the CDR3 reads CSVVVGGRSTDTQYF. CDR3 nucleotides: TGCAGCGTTGTGGTGGGGGGGCGAAGCACAGATACGCAGTATTTT.

The chain employs TRBV10-3 and TRBJ2-3; TRBD1 agrees at 9 bases. The CDR3 contains 14 residues. Looked up from germline, CDR1 is ENHRY and CDR2 is SYGVKD. V shed 7 bases, J shed 2 bases, and the junction held 4 bases outside the gene matches. CDR3 region: CAIKEQGATDTQYF. The CDR3 region has the DNA TGTGCCATCAAGGAACAGGGGGCCACAGATACGCAGTATTTT.

The chain uses TRBV4-1 and TRBJ1-1, with TRBD1 matching over 8 bases. V lost 0 bases, J lost 3 bases, and 3 bases stayed unmatched. The CDR3 has 15 residues. The germline V gene has CDR1 MGHRA and CDR2 YSYEKL. This CDR3 reads CASSQDPTGDTEAFF. CDR3 in DNA: TGCGCCAGCAGCCAAGATCCGACAGGGGACACTGAAGCTTTCTTT.

The J gene is TRBJ2-1, the V gene TRBV2; 9 positions match TRBD2. The germline V gene encodes CDR1 SNHLY and CDR2 FYNNEI. The CDR3 is 12 residues long. V shed 6 bases, J shed 13 bases, and the junction held 7 bases outside the gene matches. CDR3 loop: CASRMGGRAQFF. CDR3 nucleotide sequence: TGTGCCAGCAGGATGGGCGGGAGGGCTCAGTTCTTC.

The rearrangement joins TRBV30 to TRBJ1-5; 9 bases line up with TRBD1. The CDR3 totals 15 residues. V lost 2 bases to trimming and J lost 5 bases; unmatched junction nucleotides: 7. The germline V gene has CDR1 GTSNPN and CDR2 SVGIG (reference sequence). CDR3 residues: CAWSKRDRADQPQHF. CDR3 DNA sequence: TGTGCCTGGAGTAAGCGGGACAGGGCGGATCAGCCCCAGCATTTT.

V usage is TRBV2 and J usage is TRBJ2-1; 11 nucleotides match TRBD1. V dropped 5 bases and J dropped 12; count of bases not matched to a gene: 6. This CDR3 has 13 amino acids. Germline V gene sequence: CDR1 SNHLY, CDR2 FYNNEI. CDR3 sequence reads: CASSPGTGGRQFF. CDR3 sequence (DNA): TGTGCCAGCAGTCCTGGGACAGGGGGAAGGCAGTTCTTC.

The rearrangement links TRBV7-9 to TRBJ1-1, with 8 bases identical to TRBD1. After removal of 0 bases from V and 11 bases from J, the junction contained 11 bases not matched to a gene. Per the germline V gene, CDR1 is SEHNR and CDR2 is FQNEAQ (reference sequence). The CDR3 totals 15 residues. CDR3 bases: TGTGCCAGCAGCTTAGCCGACAGGGGCCTCTGGCGCGCTTTCTTT. Protein sequence: CASSLADRGLWRAFF.

This chain uses TRBV3-1 (or the pseudogene TRBV3-2) with TRBJ2-3, with 7 bases identical to TRBD2. CDR3 length equals 14 residues. From germline, CDR1 is LGHDT and CDR2 YNNKEL (reference sequence). J lost 3 bases, V lost 6 bases, and 6 bases had no gene match. The CDR3 spells CASSLRENTDTQYF. The CDR3 DNA is TGTGCCAGCAGTCTGCGGGAGAATACAGATACGCAGTATTTT.